The 6 T cell receptor beta chains below all came from one sample that was sequenced in a study of T cell responses to AZD1222 COVID-19 vaccine. Some clones are missing from TCRdb's copy, which holds only in-frame ones; the method was immunoSEQ multiplex PCR. The sample records approximately 79,000 clones, 80% to 90% being singletons. The specimen was peripheral blood, collected on day 0 of AZD1222 vaccination. The origin of the receptors is an adult in good health.

The chain links TRBV7-6 to TRBJ2-3; 7 bases fit TRBD1. The CDR3 totals 16 residues. V shed 2 bases, J shed 2 bases, and the junction held 7 bases outside the gene matches. Per germline, CDR1 SGHVS and CDR2 FNYEAQ. CDR3 sequence reads: CASSLRTGLLTDTQYF. As DNA, the CDR3 is TGTGCCAGCAGCTTACGGACAGGACTCCTCACAGATACGCAGTATTTT.

The chain couples TRBV9 to TRBJ1-6; D gene unclear. The V gene's germline CDR1 is SGDLS and CDR2 YYNGEE. The CDR3 has 16 amino acids. The ends were cut back, 0 bases at V and 0 bases at J, with 7 bases in the middle. This chain's CDR3 is CASSVGPSSYNSPLHF. The CDR3 DNA follows: TGTGCCAGCAGCGTAGGGCCGAGCTCCTATAATTCACCCCTCCACTTT.

The chain recombines TRBV28 with TRBJ2-7; D may be TRBD1 (5 bases). The V gene lost 2 bases and the J gene lost 7 bases, with 15 bases spanning the gap. This CDR3 contains 14 residues. Germline CDR1 MDHEN, CDR2 SYDVKM. This CDR3 is CASSLQGRTKEQYF. CDR3 coding DNA: TGTGCCAGCAGTTTACAGGGCCGGACGAAAGAGCAGTACTTC.

V gene TRBV24-1 combines with J gene TRBJ2-3, with 7 bases identical to TRBD1. The CDR3 has 16 residues. The germline V gene has CDR1 KGHDR and CDR2 SFDVKD. With V trimmed by 0 bases and J by 6 bases, 8 bases remained unmatched. The CDR3 DNA follows: TGTGCCACCAGTGATTTGCAGAGGGGGCCCCAGGATACGCAGTATTTT. It encodes CATSDLQRGPQDTQYF.

This chain uses TRBV24-1 with TRBJ2-1, with D maybe TRBD1 (7 bases). The germline CDR1 and CDR2 sequences are KGHDR and SFDVKD. This CDR3 is 17 amino acids long. The ends were cut back, 3 bases at V and 6 bases at J, with 20 bases in the middle. The CDR3 region is CATSDSLGGQKINEQFF. CDR3 in DNA: TGTGCCACCAGTGATAGTCTCGGGGGACAGAAAATCAATGAGCAGTTCTTC.

This clone was found a few times. The J gene is TRBJ1-1, the V gene TRBV18; D gene ambiguous. The germline V gene has CDR1 KGHSH and CDR2 LQKENI. The CDR3 is 14 amino acids. V was trimmed by 5 bases and J by 6 bases, leaving 16 bases between them. CDR3 nucleotide sequence: TGTGCCAGCTCAAGTGATGCCTTGATCGCTGAAGCTTTCTTT. This codes for CASSSDALIAEAFF.